This TCR beta chain was observed in a study of control samples from healthy donors and cancer patients. This clone was counted between two and nine times. Data came from immunoSEQ multiplex PCR; TCRdb stores just in-frame clones and leaves some out. The sample lists around 180,000 clones, about 86% occurring once. The receptor's source is a woman younger than 45 in good health. Source material: blood.

The CDR3 sequence is CASSWEGETQYF. The CDR3 nucleotides read TGTGCCAGCAGCTGGGAGGGGGAGACCCAGTACTTC. The V gene is TRBV7-9, the J gene TRBJ2-5, with 7 nucleotides matching TRBD2. The trim removed 4 bases at V and 5 bases at J, leaving 1 base unmatched. The V gene's germline CDR1 is SEHNR and CDR2 FQNEAQ (reference sequence). The CDR3 covers 12 residues.